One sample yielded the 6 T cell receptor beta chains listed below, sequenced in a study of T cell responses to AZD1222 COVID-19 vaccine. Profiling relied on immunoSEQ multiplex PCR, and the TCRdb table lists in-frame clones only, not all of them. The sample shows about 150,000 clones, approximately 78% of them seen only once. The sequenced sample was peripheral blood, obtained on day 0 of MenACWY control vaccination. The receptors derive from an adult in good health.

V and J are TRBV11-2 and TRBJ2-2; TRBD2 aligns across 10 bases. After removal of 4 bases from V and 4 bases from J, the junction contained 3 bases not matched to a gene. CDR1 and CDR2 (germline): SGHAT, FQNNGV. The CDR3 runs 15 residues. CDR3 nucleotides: TGTGCCAGCAGCTCAAGCGGGGGGGCCACCGGGGAGCTGTTTTTT. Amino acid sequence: CASSSSGGATGELFF.

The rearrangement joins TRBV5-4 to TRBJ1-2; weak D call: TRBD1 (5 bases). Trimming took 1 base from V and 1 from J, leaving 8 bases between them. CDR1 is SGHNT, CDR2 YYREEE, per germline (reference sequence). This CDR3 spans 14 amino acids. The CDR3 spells CASSLQGINYGYTF. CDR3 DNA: TGTGCCAGCAGCTTGCAGGGTATTAACTATGGCTACACCTTC.

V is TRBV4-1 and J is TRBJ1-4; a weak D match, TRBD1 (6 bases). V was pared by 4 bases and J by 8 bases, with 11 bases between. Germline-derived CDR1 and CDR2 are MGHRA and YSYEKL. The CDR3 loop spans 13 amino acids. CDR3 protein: CASSLIQGEKLFF. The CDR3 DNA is TGCGCCAGCAGCCTTATTCAGGGGGAAAAACTGTTTTTT.

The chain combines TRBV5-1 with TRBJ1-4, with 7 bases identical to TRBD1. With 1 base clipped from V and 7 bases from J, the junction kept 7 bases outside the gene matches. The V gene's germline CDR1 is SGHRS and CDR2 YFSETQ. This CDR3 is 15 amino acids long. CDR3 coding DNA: TGCGCCAGCAGCTTGACGAGGGGGCCCGGTGAAAAACTGTTTTTT. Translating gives CASSLTRGPGEKLFF.

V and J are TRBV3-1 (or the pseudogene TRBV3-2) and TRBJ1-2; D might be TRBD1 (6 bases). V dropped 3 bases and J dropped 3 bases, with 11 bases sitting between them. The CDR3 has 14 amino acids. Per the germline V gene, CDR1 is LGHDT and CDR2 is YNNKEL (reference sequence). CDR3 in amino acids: CASSHGDTYYGYTF. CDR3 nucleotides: TGTGCCAGCAGCCACGGGGACACCTACTATGGCTACACCTTC.

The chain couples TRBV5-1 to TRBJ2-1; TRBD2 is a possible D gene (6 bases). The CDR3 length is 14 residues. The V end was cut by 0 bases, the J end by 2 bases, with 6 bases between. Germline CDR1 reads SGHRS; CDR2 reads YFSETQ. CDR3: CASSLAGAYNEQFF. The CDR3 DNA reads TGCGCCAGCAGCTTGGCGGGGGCCTACAATGAGCAGTTCTTC.